The entry that follows covers one T cell receptor beta chain sequence. Its antigen is as yet unknown. TCRdb independently ran MiXCR on the reads; one entry per CDR3 protein. The table has about half a million distinct CDR3 sequences, more than 30% seen once; the top ten hold 15% to 20%. These data are taken from a study of T cell repertoires in cytomegalovirus infection. As for the study in general: Indications came from public TCR beta signatures; they pointed to CMV infection and to a matching HLA type. General study findings and limits: Clonotype analysis showed dominance of the ex vivo response by HLA-C-restricted CMV-specific TCR beta clonotypes.

The starting material was cultured PBMCs, obtained from culture after CMV antigen stimulation. This TCR was recovered from a human donor in good health (CMV status not recorded). Some clones in this sample may be carry-over from other donors' samples.

DNA of the CDR3: TGTGCCAGCAGTGGCCAGGGGTCCTCCTACAATGAGCAGTTCTTC. Its protein product is CASSGQGSSYNEQFF. The chain uses TRBV6-8 and TRBJ2-1; a weak D match, TRBD1 (6 bases). V was shortened by 5 bases and J by 0 bases, with 11 bases between the two germline ends. Per germline, CDR1 MNHGY and CDR2 SAAAGT. This CDR3 spans 15 amino acids.